These T cell receptor beta chains were read from a single sample in a study of STAT5B mutations in CD4+ large granular lymphocyte leukemia. Only in-frame clones appear in the TCRdb table, and some are missing; sequencing was by immunoSEQ multiplex PCR. This repertoire shows fewer than 25,000 clones, about 80% found once; its top ten account for approximately 9%. The sample comprised CD4+ T cells from blood buffy coats. The receptors derive from a human donor in good health. CDR3s include the opening cysteine and the closing phenylalanine or tryptophan. D genes are given only for firm matches. Size is stated for part of the rows, as once, few or many counts, or as a class when the clone is expanded.

TRBV5-4,-,TRBJ1-1,-,CASRSVDTEAFF,TGTGCCAGCAGATCAGTAGACACTGAAGCTTTCTTT
TRBV5-1,-,TRBJ2-5,-,CASSLVGGDETQYF,TGCGCCAGCAGCTTGGTTGGGGGCGATGAGACCCAGTACTTC
TRBV30,-,TRBJ2-1,TRBD2,CAWSSSGSGEQFF,TGTGCCTGGAGTTCCAGCGGGAGCGGTGAGCAGTTCTTC
TRBV2,-,TRBJ2-7,-,CASSESSYEQYF,TGTGCCAGCAGCGAATCTTCCTACGAGCAGTACTTC
TRBV19,-,TRBJ1-2,TRBD1,CASSGDRYGYTF,TGTGCCAGTAGTGGGGACAGGTATGGCTACACCTTC
TRBV7-2,-,TRBJ2-3,-,CASSLRGGKVTDTQYF,TGTGCCAGCAGCTTACGCGGCGGGAAGGTGACAGATACGCAGTATTTT
TRBV19,-,TRBJ1-5,-,CASSNGRTRNQPQHF,TGTGCCAGTAGTAACGGACGGACGAGGAATCAGCCCCAGCATTTT
TRBV5-1,-,TRBJ2-5,TRBD2,CASSLLYRGLGQETQYF,TGCGCCAGCAGCTTGCTGTATCGGGGACTAGGCCAAGAGACCCAGTACTTC
TRBV11-2,-,TRBJ2-7,-,CASSLTYEQYF,TGTGCCAGCAGCTTAACTTACGAGCAGTACTTC
TRBV19,-,TRBJ1-2,TRBD1,CASSMLDREYYGYTF,TGTGCCAGTAGTATGCTGGACAGGGAGTACTATGGCTACACCTTC
TRBV7-9,-,TRBJ2-5,TRBD2,CASSLNGRETQYF,TGTGCCAGCAGCTTAAACGGGAGGGAGACCCAGTACTTC
TRBV4-1,-,TRBJ2-5,TRBD2,CASSLQHSGTGGGQETQYF,TGCGCCAGCAGCCTACAGCACTCCGGGACGGGGGGGGGTCAAGAGACCCAGTACTTC
TRBV7-9,-,TRBJ1-2,-,CASSLAPVAGSGYTF,TGTGCCAGCAGCTTAGCCCCGGTGGCAGGGAGCGGCTACACCTTC
TRBV7-2,-,TRBJ1-2,-,CASSLGRPYGYTF,TGTGCCAGCAGCTTAGGCAGGCCGTATGGCTACACCTTC
TRBV28,-,TRBJ2-1,TRBD1,CASNLGGTGSNEQFF,TGTGCCAGCAACTTAGGGGGGACAGGGTCCAATGAGCAGTTCTTC
TRBV28,-,TRBJ2-5,-,CASSFSETQETQYF,TGTGCCAGCAGTTTCTCCGAAACTCAAGAGACCCAGTACTTC
TRBV6-6,-,TRBJ2-1,-,CASQGGGWSYNEQFF,TGTGCCAGCCAAGGGGGGGGCTGGTCCTACAATGAGCAGTTCTTC
TRBV5-1,-,TRBJ2-7,-,CASSPQSGGYEQYF,TGCGCCAGCAGCCCCCAGTCTGGGGGCTACGAGCAGTACTTC
TRBV7-9,-,TRBJ1-3,-,CASYDGNTIYF,TGTGCCAGCTACGATGGAAACACCATATATTTT
TRBV20-1,-,TRBJ1-2,-,CSASDYYGYTF,TGCAGTGCTAGTGACTACTATGGCTACACCTTC
TRBV27,once,TRBJ2-1,-,CASIGQHNEQFF,TGTGCCAGTATTGGACAGCACAATGAGCAGTTCTTC
TRBV29-1,once,TRBJ1-2,-,CSVDSSYGYTF,TGCAGCGTTGACAGCTCCTATGGCTACACCTTC
TRBV7-2,-,TRBJ2-5,-,CASSLTGIRETQYF,TGTGCCAGCAGTCTCACAGGGATTAGGGAGACCCAGTACTTC
TRBV2,few,TRBJ2-6,TRBD2,CASSGLLAGGSGANVLTF,TGTGCCAGCAGTGGCCTACTAGCGGGCGGCTCTGGGGCCAACGTCCTGACTTTC
TRBV29-1,-,TRBJ1-2,-,CSVEGRAAGYTF,TGCAGCGTTGAAGGGAGAGCAGCCGGCTACACCTTC
TRBV6-5,-,TRBJ2-7,TRBD1,CASSQGAAYEQYF,TGTGCCAGCAGTCAGGGGGCAGCCTACGAGCAGTACTTC
TRBV7-3,-,TRBJ1-1,-,CASSHRRGLEAFF,TGTGCCAGCAGTCATCGACGGGGGCTCGAAGCTTTCTTT
TRBV6-5,-,TRBJ1-2,-,CASRKPRVRAGYTF,TGTGCCAGCAGAAAACCCCGGGTCCGCGCTGGCTACACCTTC
TRBV20-1,-,TRBJ2-5,-,CSSVAEETQYF,TGCAGTAGTGTAGCGGAAGAGACCCAGTACTTC
TRBV4-2,-,TRBJ1-5,TRBD1,CASSQETGQYSNQPQHF,TGTGCCAGCAGCCAAGAGACAGGGCAGTATAGCAATCAGCCCCAGCATTTT
TRBV2,-,TRBJ2-3,TRBD1,CASSGGQISTDTQYF,TGTGCCAGCAGTGGGGGACAGATAAGCACAGATACGCAGTATTTT
TRBV7-2,-,TRBJ2-2,-,CASSLGQSTGELFF,TGTGCCAGCAGCCTCGGACAGAGTACCGGGGAGCTGTTTTTT
TRBV18,-,TRBJ2-2,TRBD1,CASSPDRGLLDRTGELFF,TGTGCCAGCTCACCCGACAGGGGGCTGCTAGATCGCACCGGGGAGCTGTTTTTT
TRBV10-3,-,TRBJ1-5,-,CAISVSAGVQPQHF,TGTGCCATCAGTGTGTCTGCAGGGGTTCAGCCCCAGCATTTT
TRBV6-5,-,TRBJ1-5,TRBD1,CASNLGQGREPQHF,TGTGCCAGCAACTTGGGACAGGGGAGGGAGCCCCAGCATTTT
TRBV5-1,-,TRBJ1-1,TRBD1,CASSPQGGRTEAFF,TGCGCCAGCAGCCCCCAGGGGGGCCGGACTGAAGCTTTCTTT
TRBV11-3,-,TRBJ2-1,TRBD2,CASSLAGTYNEQFF,TGTGCCAGCAGCCTAGCGGGAACCTACAATGAGCAGTTCTTC
TRBV6-5,few,TRBJ1-4,TRBD1,CASSPWDSNEKLFF,TGTGCCAGCAGTCCCTGGGACAGCAATGAAAAACTGTTTTTT
TRBV19,-,TRBJ2-5,TRBD1,CASSRDRGLGTQYF,TGTGCCAGTAGTAGGGACAGGGGCCTCGGGACCCAGTACTTC
TRBV6-7,-,TRBJ1-5,TRBD1,CASSYTDRGCFNQPQHF,TGTGCCAGCAGTTACACGGACAGGGGGTGTTTCAATCAGCCCCAGCATTTT
TRBV19,-,TRBJ2-3,-,CASSIDPGPNYVDTQYF,TGTGCCAGTAGTATAGATCCGGGACCGAACTACGTGGATACGCAGTATTTT
TRBV7-2,few,TRBJ1-2,TRBD1,CAGVGTGGYGYTF,TGTGCCGGCGTAGGGACAGGCGGATATGGCTACACCTTC
TRBV27,-,TRBJ2-2,TRBD2,CASSQLAGKNTGELFF,TGTGCCAGCAGTCAGTTAGCGGGCAAGAACACCGGGGAGCTGTTTTTT
TRBV7-2,-,TRBJ2-7,-,CASSFGFQGGYEQYF,TGTGCCAGCAGCTTTGGGTTCCAGGGGGGTTACGAGCAGTACTTC
TRBV28,-,TRBJ2-3,-,CASSSSGLEVTDTQYF,TGTGCCAGCAGTAGCAGTGGTTTGGAGGTCACAGATACGCAGTATTTT